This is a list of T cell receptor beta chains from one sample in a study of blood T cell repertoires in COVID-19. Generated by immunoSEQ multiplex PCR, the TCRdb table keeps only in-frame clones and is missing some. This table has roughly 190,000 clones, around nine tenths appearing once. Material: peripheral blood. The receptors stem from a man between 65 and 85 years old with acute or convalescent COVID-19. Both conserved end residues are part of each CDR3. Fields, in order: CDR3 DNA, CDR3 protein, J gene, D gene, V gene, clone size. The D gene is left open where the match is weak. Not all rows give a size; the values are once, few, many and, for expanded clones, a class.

TGTGCCAGCATTACGCTCCAGCGGGGGTATGAGCAGTTCTTC,CASITLQRGYEQFF,TRBJ2-1,TRBD2,TRBV28,.
TGCGCCAGCAGCCAAGGGAATAGCGGGGGGGCCTACAATGAGCAGTTCTTC,CASSQGNSGGAYNEQFF,TRBJ2-1,TRBD2,TRBV4-3,.
TGTGCCAGCAGCATCCCCCCGAGTGGGAATTGGGGCGCCGGGGAGCTGTTTTTT,CASSIPPSGNWGAGELFF,TRBJ2-2,.,TRBV21-1,.
TGTGCCAGCAGCTTAGGTGCAGTGGCCGAGCAGTACTTC,CASSLGAVAEQYF,TRBJ2-7,.,TRBV7-6,.
TGTGCCAGCAGCCCGCACGAGGGCCAGAGAGAGACCCAGTACTTC,CASSPHEGQRETQYF,TRBJ2-5,.,TRBV5-6,.
TGTGCCAGCAGTCCCGGACAGTCCTATGGCTACACCTTC,CASSPGQSYGYTF,TRBJ1-2,.,TRBV12-3/TRBV12-4,once
TGTGCCAGCAGTTACTCCACAGAGACAGGGGCAATCGAACCGAACACCGGGGAGCTGTTTTTT,CASSYSTETGAIEPNTGELFF,TRBJ2-2,TRBD1,TRBV6-2/TRBV6-3,.
TGTGCCAGCAGTGAATCAACAGGAAGGGAGACCCAGTACTTC,CASSESTGRETQYF,TRBJ2-5,.,TRBV2,.
TGTGCCAGCTCACCTCGAAAGACTCTCGTCTCCTACGAGCAGTACTTC,CASSPRKTLVSYEQYF,TRBJ2-7,.,TRBV18,.
TGTGCCAGCAGTGAAATAAGGGGGCCAGCCGAAAAACTGTTTTTT,CASSEIRGPAEKLFF,TRBJ1-4,TRBD1,TRBV27,once
TGTGCCAGCAGTCTGGACAGGGGGCATGAGCAGTTCTTC,CASSLDRGHEQFF,TRBJ2-1,TRBD1,TRBV6-5,.
TGTGCCACCAGTGGTCCCGGGACAGGGAGCTACAATGAGCAGTTCTTC,CATSGPGTGSYNEQFF,TRBJ2-1,TRBD1,TRBV24-1,once
TGCGCCAGCAGCCAAGACTTGGGGCCAGATACGCAGTATTTT,CASSQDLGPDTQYF,TRBJ2-3,.,TRBV4-3,.
TGTGCCATTAGCGGGAGAGGAGGGTACAATGAGCAGTTCTTC,CAISGRGGYNEQFF,TRBJ2-1,TRBD2,TRBV10-3,.
TGTGCCAGCAGTTTATTCGCCCAGACACCCCTCCACTTT,CASSLFAQTPLHF,TRBJ1-6,.,TRBV28,.
TGTGCCAGCAGCTTGGGGGCAGTCCTGGAGACCCAGTACTTC,CASSLGAVLETQYF,TRBJ2-5,.,TRBV5-5,.
TGCGCCAGCAGGTCCGGTGGTCCGGGAGAATATGGCTACACCTTC,CASRSGGPGEYGYTF,TRBJ1-2,.,TRBV5-1,.
TGTGCCAGCTCCCCCACGTCCGGTGGCGGGAGTACGGCCGGGGAGCTGTTTTTT,CASSPTSGGGSTAGELFF,TRBJ2-2,TRBD2,TRBV18,.
TGTGCCAGCAGTTCACTCGGACTTGACAAAAACATTCAGTACTTC,CASSSLGLDKNIQYF,TRBJ2-4,.,TRBV28,.
TGTGCCAGTACCCGGGACAGGGGGTACTATGGCTACACCTTC,CASTRDRGYYGYTF,TRBJ1-2,TRBD1,TRBV19,.
TGTGCCAGCAGCATAGGACAGGGTGTGTTAGAGACCCAGTACTTC,CASSIGQGVLETQYF,TRBJ2-5,TRBD1,TRBV2,.
TGTGCCAGCAGTGAAGCGGGACTAGCGGACACAGATACGCAGTATTTT,CASSEAGLADTDTQYF,TRBJ2-3,TRBD2,TRBV6-1,.
TGTGCCAGCAGGGACAGGGCTTTGCTGCTCAATCCTCAGGATACGCAGTATTTT,CASRDRALLLNPQDTQYF,TRBJ2-3,TRBD1,TRBV27,once
TGCGCCAGCAGCTTGTGGCAGGGAAGCGAGCAGTACTTC,CASSLWQGSEQYF,TRBJ2-7,.,TRBV5-1,.
TGTGCCAGCAGTGAAGCGGGAGGTCAGCCCCAGCATTTT,CASSEAGGQPQHF,TRBJ1-5,.,TRBV6-1,.
TGTGCCAGCAGCTGGGAGGGACAGGGTGGCTATGGCTACACCTTC,CASSWEGQGGYGYTF,TRBJ1-2,TRBD1,TRBV7-2,few
TGTGCCAGCAGAAATTCGTATGGCTACACCTTC,CASRNSYGYTF,TRBJ1-2,.,TRBV28,.
TGTGCCAGCTCACAAGGGGCGTCTGAAAAACTGTTTTTT,CASSQGASEKLFF,TRBJ1-4,.,TRBV18,.
TGTGCCAGCAGCGGAACAGGGGATCAGCCCCAGCATTTT,CASSGTGDQPQHF,TRBJ1-5,TRBD1,TRBV9,.
TGTGCCAGCAGCCCCCGAATCGCGGGACTCCAAGAGACCCAGTACTTC,CASSPRIAGLQETQYF,TRBJ2-5,.,TRBV9,.
TGTGCCAGCAGCCCCTCCTTGGACAGGGGGCGAAAGGAGACCCAGTACTTC,CASSPSLDRGRKETQYF,TRBJ2-5,TRBD1,TRBV3-1/TRBV3-2,.
TGTGCCAGCAGCCAAGTTACAGGGATTGCCCTCCACTTT,CASSQVTGIALHF,TRBJ1-6,.,TRBV3-1/TRBV3-2,.
TGTGCCAGCGGGAACAGGCTGAACACTGAAGCTTTCTTT,CASGNRLNTEAFF,TRBJ1-1,.,TRBV2,few
TGTGCCAGCAGGGCGACTAGCATGGGTGAGCAGTTCTTC,CASRATSMGEQFF,TRBJ2-1,TRBD2,TRBV2,.
TGTGCCAGCAGCCCTCGGACCCTTCGGAGGGATACGCAGTATTTT,CASSPRTLRRDTQYF,TRBJ2-3,.,TRBV7-2,.
TGTGCCAGCAGCTTAATATCCGGGGAGCTGTTTTTT,CASSLISGELFF,TRBJ2-2,.,TRBV11-2,.
TGTGCCAGCAGCTTAAGACAGATGAATGAAAAACTGTTTTTT,CASSLRQMNEKLFF,TRBJ1-4,.,TRBV11-2,few
TGTGCCAGCAGCCAGGTTCCAGGGCTCCTCATGAACACTGAAGCTTTCTTT,CASSQVPGLLMNTEAFF,TRBJ1-1,.,TRBV3-1/TRBV3-2,.
TGTGCCAGCAGTTACCCCGGGACTAGCTCATACGAGCAGTACTTC,CASSYPGTSSYEQYF,TRBJ2-7,TRBD2,TRBV6-2/TRBV6-3,.
TGTGCCTGGGACAGGGGGAGCACTGAAGCTTTCTTT,CAWDRGSTEAFF,TRBJ1-1,TRBD1,TRBV30,.
TGTGCCAGCAGTTACGGGATCGGCAGGGAAGAGACCCAGTACTTC,CASSYGIGREETQYF,TRBJ2-5,.,TRBV6-5,.
TGTGCCAGCACCCAAGGGTGGGCAGGGTCCCACAATGAGCAGTTCTTC,CASTQGWAGSHNEQFF,TRBJ2-1,.,TRBV11-2,.
TGTGCCAGCAGCCCCTACGAAGCCACAGATACGCAGTATTTT,CASSPYEATDTQYF,TRBJ2-3,.,TRBV14,.
TGTGCCAGCAGTGCCCTGGGGGCGCGGAATGAAAAACTGTTTTTT,CASSALGARNEKLFF,TRBJ1-4,.,TRBV2,.
TGTGCCACCTCCGAGGGGAGGTCTGGCGAGCAGTACTTC,CATSEGRSGEQYF,TRBJ2-7,.,TRBV19,.
TGTGCCAGCAGTCGACAGGGAGCAGATACGCAGTATTTT,CASSRQGADTQYF,TRBJ2-3,TRBD1,TRBV28,.
TGTGCCAGCAGTTTAGGGCTGAAGACCGGGGAGCTGTTTTTT,CASSLGLKTGELFF,TRBJ2-2,.,TRBV28,.
TGTGCCAGCAGCCAACCGGGACAAGCTAACTATGGCTACACCTTC,CASSQPGQANYGYTF,TRBJ1-2,.,TRBV4-2,.
TGTGCCAGCAGTCCCGGACAGGGCCGGAGTGAAAAACTGTTTTTT,CASSPGQGRSEKLFF,TRBJ1-4,TRBD1,TRBV7-2,once
TGTGCCAGCTCATTTTTCGGACACTTCTCCTACGAGCAGTACTTC,CASSFFGHFSYEQYF,TRBJ2-7,.,TRBV18,.
TGTGCCAGCAGTGGAGCACGCTTAGAGGCCTACGAGCAGTACTTC,CASSGARLEAYEQYF,TRBJ2-7,.,TRBV6-1,.
TGTGCCAGCAGTCAAGGGGGCTATGGCTACACCTTC,CASSQGGYGYTF,TRBJ1-2,.,TRBV25-1,few